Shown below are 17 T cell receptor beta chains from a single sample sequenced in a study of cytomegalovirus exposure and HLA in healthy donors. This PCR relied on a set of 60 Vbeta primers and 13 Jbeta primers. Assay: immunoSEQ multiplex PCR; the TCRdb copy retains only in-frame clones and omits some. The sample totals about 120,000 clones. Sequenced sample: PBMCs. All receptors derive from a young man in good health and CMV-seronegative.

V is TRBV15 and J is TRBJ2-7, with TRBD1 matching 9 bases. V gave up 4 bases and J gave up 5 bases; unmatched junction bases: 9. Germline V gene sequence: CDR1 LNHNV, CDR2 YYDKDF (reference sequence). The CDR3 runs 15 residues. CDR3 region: CATSKVPGQGHEQYF. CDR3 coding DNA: TGTGCCACCAGCAAAGTCCCGGGACAGGGTCACGAGCAGTACTTC.

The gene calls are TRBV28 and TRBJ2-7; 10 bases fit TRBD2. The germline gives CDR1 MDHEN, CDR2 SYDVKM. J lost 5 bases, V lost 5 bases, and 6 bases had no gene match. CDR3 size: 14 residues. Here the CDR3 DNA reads TGTGCCAGCAGTCAGGGACTAGCGTCCCACGAGCAGTACTTC. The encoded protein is CASSQGLASHEQYF.

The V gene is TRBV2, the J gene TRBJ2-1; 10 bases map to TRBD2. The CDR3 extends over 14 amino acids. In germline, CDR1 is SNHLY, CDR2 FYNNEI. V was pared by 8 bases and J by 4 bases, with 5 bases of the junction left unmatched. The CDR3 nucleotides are TGTGCCAGCCGAAGGACTAGCGGTTACAATGAGCAGTTCTTC. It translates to CASRRTSGYNEQFF.

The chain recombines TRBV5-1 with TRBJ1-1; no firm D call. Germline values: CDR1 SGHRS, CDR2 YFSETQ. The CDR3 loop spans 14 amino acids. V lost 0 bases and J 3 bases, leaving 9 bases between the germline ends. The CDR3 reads CASSLGGSHTEAFF. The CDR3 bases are TGCGCCAGCAGCTTGGGCGGGAGTCACACTGAAGCTTTCTTT.

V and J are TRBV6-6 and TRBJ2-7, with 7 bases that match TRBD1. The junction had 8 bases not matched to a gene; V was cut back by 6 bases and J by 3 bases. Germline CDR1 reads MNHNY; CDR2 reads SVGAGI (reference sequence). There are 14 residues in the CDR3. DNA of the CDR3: TGTGCCAGCAGCGGATCCGGGACAGACTACGAGCAGTACTTC. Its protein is CASSGSGTDYEQYF.

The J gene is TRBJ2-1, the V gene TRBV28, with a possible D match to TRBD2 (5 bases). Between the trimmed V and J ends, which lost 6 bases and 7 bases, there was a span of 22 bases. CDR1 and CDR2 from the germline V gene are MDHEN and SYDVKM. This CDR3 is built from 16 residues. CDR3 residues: CASRTTNGISRNEQFF. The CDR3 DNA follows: TGTGCCAGCAGGACTACTAACGGGATCTCCCGAAATGAGCAGTTCTTC.

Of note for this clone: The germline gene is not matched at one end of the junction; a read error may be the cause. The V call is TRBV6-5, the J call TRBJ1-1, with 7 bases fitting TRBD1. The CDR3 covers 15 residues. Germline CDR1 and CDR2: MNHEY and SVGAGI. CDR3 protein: CASSYLPTGNAEAFF. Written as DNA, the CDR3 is TGTGCCAGCAGTTATCTTCCGACAGGGAACGCTGAAGCTTTCTTT.

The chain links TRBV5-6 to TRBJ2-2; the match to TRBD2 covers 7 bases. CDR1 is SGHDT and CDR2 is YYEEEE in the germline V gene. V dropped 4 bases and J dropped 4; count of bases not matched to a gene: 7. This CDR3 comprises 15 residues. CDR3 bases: TGTGCCAGCAGCGCTATGGGACTAACCACCGGGGAGCTGTTTTTT. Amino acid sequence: CASSAMGLTTGELFF.

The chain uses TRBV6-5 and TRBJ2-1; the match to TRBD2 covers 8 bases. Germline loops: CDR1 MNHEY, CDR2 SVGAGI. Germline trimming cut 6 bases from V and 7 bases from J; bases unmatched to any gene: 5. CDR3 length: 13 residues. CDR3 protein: CASSPGGWNEQFF. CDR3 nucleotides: TGTGCCAGCAGCCCGGGGGGGTGGAATGAGCAGTTCTTC.

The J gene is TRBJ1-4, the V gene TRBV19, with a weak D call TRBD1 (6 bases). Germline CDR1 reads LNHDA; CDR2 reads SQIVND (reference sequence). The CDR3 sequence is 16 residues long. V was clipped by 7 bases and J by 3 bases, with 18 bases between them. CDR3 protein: CASTLGGGPANEKLFF. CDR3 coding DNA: TGTGCCAGTACCCTTGGGGGGGGCCCGGCTAATGAAAAACTGTTTTTT. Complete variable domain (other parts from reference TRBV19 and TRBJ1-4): DGGITQSPKYLFRKEGQNVTLSCEQNLNHDAMYWYRQDPGQGLRLIYYSQIVNDFQKGDIAEGYSVSREKKESFPLTVTSAQKNPTAFYLCASTLGGGPANEKLFFGSGTQLSVL.

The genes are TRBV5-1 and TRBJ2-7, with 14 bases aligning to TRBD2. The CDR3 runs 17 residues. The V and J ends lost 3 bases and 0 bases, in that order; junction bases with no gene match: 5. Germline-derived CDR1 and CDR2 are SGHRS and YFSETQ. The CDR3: CASSSGLAGASSYEQYF. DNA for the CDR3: TGCGCCAGCAGCTCGGGACTAGCGGGAGCGAGCTCCTACGAGCAGTACTTC.

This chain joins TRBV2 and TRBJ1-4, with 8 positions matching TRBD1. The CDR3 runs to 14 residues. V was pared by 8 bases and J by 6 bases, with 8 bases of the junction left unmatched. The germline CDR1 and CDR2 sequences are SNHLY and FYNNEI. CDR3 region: CASCPQGVYEKLFF. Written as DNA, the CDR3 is TGTGCCAGCTGTCCACAGGGGGTGTATGAAAAACTGTTTTTT.

The CDR3 here is CASSEGGGHITEAFF. For the CDR3, the DNA is TGTGCCAGCAGTGAAGGAGGCGGACATATCACTGAAGCTTTCTTT. J is TRBJ1-1 and V is TRBV6-1; tentatively, D is TRBD1 (5 bases). V was trimmed by 1 base and J by 4 bases, leaving 13 bases between them. In germline, CDR1 is MNHNS, CDR2 SASEGT. The CDR3 runs to 15 residues.

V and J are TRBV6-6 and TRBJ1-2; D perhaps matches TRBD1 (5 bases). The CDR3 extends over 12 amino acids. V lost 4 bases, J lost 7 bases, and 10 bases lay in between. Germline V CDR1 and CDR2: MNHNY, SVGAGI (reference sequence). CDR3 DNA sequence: TGTGCCAGCAGTTTGGAGGGGAGTGGCTACACCTTC. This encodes CASSLEGSGYTF.

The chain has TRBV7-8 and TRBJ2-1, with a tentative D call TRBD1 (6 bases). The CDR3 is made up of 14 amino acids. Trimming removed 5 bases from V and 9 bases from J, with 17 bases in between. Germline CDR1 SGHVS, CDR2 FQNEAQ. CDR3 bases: TGTGCCAGCAGCCTGGCGGGCCCCAGGGGTGAGCAGTTCTTC. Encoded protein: CASSLAGPRGEQFF.

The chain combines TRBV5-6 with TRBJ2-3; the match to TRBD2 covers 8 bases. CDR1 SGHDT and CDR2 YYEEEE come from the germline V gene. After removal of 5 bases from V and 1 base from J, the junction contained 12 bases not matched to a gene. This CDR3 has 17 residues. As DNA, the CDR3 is TGTGCCAGCAGTCCACCACCCGGGGGGGTCGGCACAGATACGCAGTATTTT. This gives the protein CASSPPPGGVGTDTQYF. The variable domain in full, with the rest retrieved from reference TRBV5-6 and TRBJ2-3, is DAGVTQSPTHLIKTRGQQVTLRCSPKSGHDTVSWYQQALGQGPQFIFQYYEEEERQRGNFPDRFSGHQFPNYSSELNVNALLLGDSALYLCASSPPPGGVGTDTQYFGPGTRLTVL.

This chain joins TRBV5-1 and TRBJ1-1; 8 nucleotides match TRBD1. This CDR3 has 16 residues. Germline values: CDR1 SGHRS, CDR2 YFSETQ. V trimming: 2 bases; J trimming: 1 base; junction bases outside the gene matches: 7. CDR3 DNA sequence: TGCGCCAGCAGCTTTGAGAAACAGGGGGAGAACACTGAAGCTTTCTTT. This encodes CASSFEKQGENTEAFF.